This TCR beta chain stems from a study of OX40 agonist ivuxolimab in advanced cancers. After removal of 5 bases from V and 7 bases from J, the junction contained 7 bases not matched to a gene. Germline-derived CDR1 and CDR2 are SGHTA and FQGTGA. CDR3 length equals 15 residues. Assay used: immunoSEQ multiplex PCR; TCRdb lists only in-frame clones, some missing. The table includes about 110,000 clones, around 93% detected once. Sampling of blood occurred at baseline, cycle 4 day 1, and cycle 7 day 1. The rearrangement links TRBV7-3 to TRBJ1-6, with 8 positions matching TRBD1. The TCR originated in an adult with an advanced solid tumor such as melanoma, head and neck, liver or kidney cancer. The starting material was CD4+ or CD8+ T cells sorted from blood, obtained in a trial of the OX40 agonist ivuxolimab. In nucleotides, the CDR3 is TGTGCCAGCAGCGGGGGGACAGGAAACAATTCACCCCTCCACTTT. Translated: CASSGGTGNNSPLHF.